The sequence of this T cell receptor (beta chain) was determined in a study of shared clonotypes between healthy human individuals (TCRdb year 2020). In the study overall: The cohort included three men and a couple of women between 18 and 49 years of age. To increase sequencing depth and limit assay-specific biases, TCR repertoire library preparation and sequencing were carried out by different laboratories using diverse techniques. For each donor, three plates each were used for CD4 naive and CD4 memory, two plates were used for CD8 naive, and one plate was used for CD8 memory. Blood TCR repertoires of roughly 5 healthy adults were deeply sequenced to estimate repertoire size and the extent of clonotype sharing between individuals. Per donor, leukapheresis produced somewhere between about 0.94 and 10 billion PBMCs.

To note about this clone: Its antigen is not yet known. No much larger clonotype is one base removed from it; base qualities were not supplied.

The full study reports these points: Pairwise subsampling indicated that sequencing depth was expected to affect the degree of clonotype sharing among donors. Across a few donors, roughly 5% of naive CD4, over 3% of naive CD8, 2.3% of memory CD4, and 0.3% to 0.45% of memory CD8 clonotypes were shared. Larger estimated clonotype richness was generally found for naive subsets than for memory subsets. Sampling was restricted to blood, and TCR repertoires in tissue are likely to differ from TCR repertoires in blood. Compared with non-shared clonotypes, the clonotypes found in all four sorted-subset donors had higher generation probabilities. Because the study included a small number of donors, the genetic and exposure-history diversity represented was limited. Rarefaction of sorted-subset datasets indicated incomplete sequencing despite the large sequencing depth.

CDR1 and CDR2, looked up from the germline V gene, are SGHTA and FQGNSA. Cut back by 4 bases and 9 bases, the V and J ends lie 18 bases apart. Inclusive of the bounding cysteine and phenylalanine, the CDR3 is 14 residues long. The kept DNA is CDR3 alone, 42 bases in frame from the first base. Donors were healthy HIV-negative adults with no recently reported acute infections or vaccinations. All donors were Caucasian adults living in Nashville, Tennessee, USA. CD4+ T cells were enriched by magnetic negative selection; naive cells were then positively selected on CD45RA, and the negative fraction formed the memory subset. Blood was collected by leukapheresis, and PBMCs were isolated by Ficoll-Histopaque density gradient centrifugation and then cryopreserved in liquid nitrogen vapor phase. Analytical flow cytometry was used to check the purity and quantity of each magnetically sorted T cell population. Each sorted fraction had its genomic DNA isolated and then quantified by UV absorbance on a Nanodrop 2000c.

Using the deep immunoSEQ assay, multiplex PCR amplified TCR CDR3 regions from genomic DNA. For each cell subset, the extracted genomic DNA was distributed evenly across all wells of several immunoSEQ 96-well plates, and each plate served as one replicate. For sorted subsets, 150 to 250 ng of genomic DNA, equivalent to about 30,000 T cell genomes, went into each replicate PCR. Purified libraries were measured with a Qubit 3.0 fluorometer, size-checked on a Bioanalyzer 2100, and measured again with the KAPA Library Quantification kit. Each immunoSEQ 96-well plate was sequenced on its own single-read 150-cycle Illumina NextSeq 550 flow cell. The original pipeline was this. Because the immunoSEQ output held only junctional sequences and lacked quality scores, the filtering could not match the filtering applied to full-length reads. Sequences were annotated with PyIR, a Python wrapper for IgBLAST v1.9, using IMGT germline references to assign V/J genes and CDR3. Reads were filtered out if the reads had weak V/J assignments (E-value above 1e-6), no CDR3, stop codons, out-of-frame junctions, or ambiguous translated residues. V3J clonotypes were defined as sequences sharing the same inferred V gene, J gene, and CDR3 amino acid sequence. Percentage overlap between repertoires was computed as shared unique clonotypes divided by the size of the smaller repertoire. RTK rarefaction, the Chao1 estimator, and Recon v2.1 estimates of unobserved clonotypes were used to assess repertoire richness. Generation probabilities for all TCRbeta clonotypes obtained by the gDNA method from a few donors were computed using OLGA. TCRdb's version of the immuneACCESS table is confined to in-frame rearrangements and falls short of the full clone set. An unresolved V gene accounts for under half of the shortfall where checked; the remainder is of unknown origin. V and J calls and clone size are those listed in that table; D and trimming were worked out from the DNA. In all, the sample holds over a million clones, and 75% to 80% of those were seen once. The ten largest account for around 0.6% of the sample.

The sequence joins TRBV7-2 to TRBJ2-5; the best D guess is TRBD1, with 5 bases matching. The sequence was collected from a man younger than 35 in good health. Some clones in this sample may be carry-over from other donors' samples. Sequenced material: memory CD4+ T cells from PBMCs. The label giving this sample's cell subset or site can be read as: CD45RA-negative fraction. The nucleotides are TGTGCCAGCAGCTCCTGGGGCGCCCAGGTCGCCCAGTACTTC. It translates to CASSSWGAQVAQYF.